The present entry profiles one T cell receptor beta chain with its context. This clone was counted a few times. Its antigen is currently not known. No base quality information exists; no much larger clone differs at one position. In total, approximately 610 healthy bone marrow donors made up the cohort. All cohort members were sampled while nominally healthy, although unrecorded immune exposures were likely present. The donor tested CMV seronegative and was one of the 352 seronegative cohort members. Every donor gave a peripheral blood sample, and the peripheral blood mononuclear cells from that sample were used for TCR beta sequencing. The Qiagen DNeasy Blood Extraction Kit was used to extract genomic DNA from the blood cell samples. Via the germline V gene, CDR1 is SGHVS and CDR2 FQNEAQ. The CDR3, from cysteine to phenylalanine, totals 14 residues. Kept here is only the CDR3 DNA, which spans 42 bases and is read in frame from base 1. V is reduced by 5 bases and J by 2 bases, leaving a spacing of 13 bases between them.

Libraries came from the immunoSEQ multiplex PCR assay. A mixture of 60 forward primers for TCR Vbeta segments and 13 reverse primers for TCR Jbeta segments was used in the multiplex PCR. A multiplex PCR assay on genomic DNA amplified the CDR3 region of rearranged TCR beta genes. The amplified TCR beta libraries were sequenced on the Illumina HiSeq System as 87-base-pair reads. Under the source paper's analysis protocol: A later analysis tallied 80 million to 95 million unique TCR beta chains across the 666 repertoires, and approximately 9.9 million of those chains were shared by two or more donors. A nearest-neighbor algorithm error-corrected the raw reads and collapsed the reads into unique sequences, merging closely related sequences to remove PCR and sequencing errors. To assign V, D and J gene segments, CDR3 sequences were aligned to IMGT reference sequences. Each retained sequence needed at least a six-nucleotide match to both a V gene segment and a J gene segment. A rearrangement was called productive if the CDR3 had no stop codons and remained in frame with V and J, and every other rearrangement was called non-productive. CDR3 was defined by IMGT convention, running from the second conserved V-encoded cysteine to the conserved J-encoded phenylalanine. The earlier analysis of approximately 590 of the donors excluded any sequence lacking an unambiguous match to a single V gene segment. In an earlier analysis of 587 of the donors, V segments were called functional above 56.7% productive rearrangements and were called segregating when the between-donor standard deviation exceeded 5%. To diagnose cytomegalovirus status from the catalog of TCR beta chain sequences, a statistical classification framework was built. In a later analysis, V and J genes were assigned by comparing TCR nucleotide sequences against IMGT/GENE-DB human TR gene sequences. The TCRdist pipeline was used in a later analysis to assign CDR3 sequences and most-parsimonious VDJ recombination scenarios. A later analysis defined each TCR beta chain by its CDR3 amino acid sequence plus V-gene family, and excluded reads lacking a unique V-gene family. As a way to deal with suspected cross-contamination and a sequencing artifact, a later analysis dropped 450 to 600 nucleotide sequences that were highly shared and had low generation probability. A later analysis calculated a clonal expansion index for each public chain from normalized within-repertoire ranks of inferred template counts. In a later analysis, generation probabilities were computed with a VDJ recombination model fitted to out-of-frame rearrangements, and the resulting probabilities were checked against IGoR. In a later analysis, TCR-TCR, TCR-HLA and TCR-CMV co-occurrence was scored with hypergeometric tests, and a repertoire-size bias correction was applied to TCR pairs. False discovery rates were estimated in a later analysis by permuting HLA or CMV assignments 20 times. In a later analysis, co-occurring TCRs were grouped using DBSCAN, with TCRdist sequence similarity added in when clustering inside HLA-allele-positive subsets. Repertoires with fewer than 30,000 or more than 120,000 public chains were left out of co-occurrence clustering, as were a handful of repertoires with anomalous nucleotide sharing. TCRdb took over this immuneACCESS table, retaining in-frame rearrangements with V and J assigned. Such tables are incomplete; in checked studies, under half of the missing clones stem from an unresolved V gene, and the remainder is unexplained. V, J and clone size reflect that table, while D and trimming were determined from the DNA. The sample table holds over 150,000 clones, of which around 79% were seen once. About 3% of the sample comes from the top ten.

This record belongs to a study of cytomegalovirus exposure and HLA in healthy donors (dated 2017 in TCRdb). In terms of the full investigation: An earlier analysis of approximately 590 of the donors reported roughly 300 Gb of sequence data and 117 million unique TCR beta sequences from around 200 million T cells. Roughly 300 gigabases of sequencing data and approximately 93 million unique TCR sequences were included in an early release covering roughly 700 HLA-typed donors. Among the roughly 430 genotyped donors, around 81% belonged to the genetic ancestry cluster associated with self-reported Caucasian donors. The study aimed to test whether signatures of past pathogen exposure could be identified by cataloging public T cell receptors. The study profiled the T cell repertoires of around 700 subjects by immunosequencing and related them to cytomegalovirus serostatus. In addition to the first cohort of roughly 700 subjects, a separate validation cohort of 120 different subjects was used. To predict cytomegalovirus infection status, the study combined high-throughput TCR immunosequencing, statistical association of individual TCRs with disease status, and machine learning. In a later analysis, previously published TCR beta repertoires from several hundred donors were re-analyzed and high-resolution HLA genotyping was added so that TCR occurrence patterns could be studied. Rather than using new phenotypic data, the later analysis identified candidate immune exposures from TCR beta sequences and from how often those sequences occurred across donors. An earlier analysis of fewer than 700 of the donors applied high-throughput TCR beta sequencing to assess whether each TCR beta V gene segment acted as functional or pseudogenic. Donor age, sex, ethnicity and CMV serostatus were compiled together with the repertoire data. Genome-wide SNP genotypes for about 65% of the 666 donors were used in a later genetic analysis, which treated that subset as a discovery cohort. Every discovery cohort repertoire had been produced on one sequencing platform. Both class I and class II loci were covered by HLA typing, at four-digit resolution. Typing coverage differed by locus: A, B, C, DRB1 and DQB1 were typed in roughly 620-630 donors, DQA1 in about 500, DPA1 in some 610, and DPB1 in 450 to 490. Roughly 5 DR-DQ haplotypes were treated as single units for association and clustering because of strong linkage in the cohort. Among roughly 400 genotyped donors of the cohort, an average of roughly 230,000 unique TCR beta nucleotide sequences was sequenced per donor, of which about 19% were non-productive. Summary of the overall study and its limitations: Strong co-occurrence of HLA alleles, especially DR and DQ, made assigning TCR associations to individual alleles difficult. A further reported finding was that TCR beta sequences accurately predicted the HLA-A and HLA-B alleles for most subjects in the first cohort. According to a later analysis, most CMV-associated TCR beta chains appeared to be HLA-restricted, and the HLA associations seemed to be driven largely by CMV exposure. This cohort had only TCR beta chains sequenced, and the lack of alpha or paired-chain data limited which features could be detected. In the study, about 150 TCR beta chains were listed as associated with cytomegalovirus. In vitro tests confirmed that three of the cytomegalovirus-associated TCR beta chains recognize cytomegalovirus antigens. Because HLA typing was missing for some donors at each locus, association tests included only the typed subset. A later analysis found that HLA-associated TCR beta chains were more clonally expanded and had lower generation probabilities than equally common non-associated chains. A later analysis associated 15,000 or so TCR beta sequences with specific HLA alleles at a false discovery rate of 0.05. The classifier was reported to diagnose cytomegalovirus status with high specificity and sensitivity in both the original and validation cohorts. According to a later analysis, parvovirus B19, influenza, CMV and Epstein-Barr virus appeared linked to several top co-occurrence clusters. A group of highly shared sequence variants was considered likely to be a technical artifact of the sequencing pipeline. Some IMGT-functional V segments, including TRBV6-2 and TRBV6-3, could not be distinguished by the 87-base-pair reads and were therefore excluded. A later genetic analysis associated a missense DCLRE1C variant with V-gene and J-gene trimming of TCR beta chains, and an independent cohort replicated the association. Linkage disequilibrium might explain the correlated functional status among segregating V segments, but an unknown experimental factor could not be excluded. Around 16 rarely observed V segments, including chromosome 9 orphons, were excluded from the earlier analysis of 550 to 700 of the donors because counts were too low. For the cohort, immune exposure information was limited to CMV serostatus. Most TCR sequences were observed very rarely across donors, whereas some public TCRs were present in many individuals. It was suggested by the authors that the approach could potentially be generalized to other disease states and immunological phenotypes. An earlier analysis of several hundred of the donors showed that most TCR beta V segments appeared in productive rearrangements either about 87% or about 30% of the time, which broadly matched IMGT annotations. A later genetic analysis reported fewer N-insertions in productive TCRs among donors in an Asian-associated ancestry cluster than the roughly 620-donor mean. According to a later analysis, TCR association rates differed among HLA loci, with DRB1 alleles showing the most associated TCRs and HLA-C alleles showing the fewest. Roughly uniform sequencing depth across donors was assumed in presence/absence analyses, although this assumption may not hold.

This TCR was sampled from a man between 18 and 35 years old in good health and CMV-seronegative. What was sequenced was PBMCs. The chain employs TRBV7-8 and TRBJ2-7, with a tentative D gene TRBD1 over 6 matching bases. The nucleotides are TGTGCCAGCAGCGTCGGGACACTGACCTACGAGCAGTACTTC. This codes for CASSVGTLTYEQYF. The CDR3, completed at both ends by the reference TRBV7-8 and TRBJ2-7 genes, gives the full variable domain GAGVSQSPRYKVAKRGQDVALRCDPISGHVSLFWYQQALGQGPEFLTYFQNEAQLDKSGLPSDRFFAERPEGSVSTLKIQRTQQEDSAVYLCASSVGTLTYEQYFGPGTRLTVT.